The 18 T cell receptor beta chains below all came from one sample that was sequenced in a study of shared clonotypes between healthy human individuals. Generated by immunoSEQ multiplex PCR, the TCRdb table keeps only in-frame clones and is missing some. The table lists millions of clones, 85% to 95% of them singletons, with under 0.45% in the top ten. Source material: naive CD4+ T cells from PBMCs. Subset in this sample: CD45RA+ positively selected. These receptors were collected from a man younger than 35 in good health. Some clones in this sample may be carry-over from other donors' samples.

V gene TRBV6-5 combines with J gene TRBJ2-7; the match to TRBD2 covers 9 bases. Looked up from germline, CDR1 is MNHEY and CDR2 is SVGAGI. V dropped 2 bases and J dropped 3; count of bases not matched to a gene: 5. The CDR3 sequence is 15 residues long. The CDR3: CASSYRGREGYEQYF. The CDR3 bases are TGTGCCAGCAGTTACCGAGGGCGGGAGGGCTACGAGCAGTACTTC.

The rearrangement uses TRBV5-6 and TRBJ1-4; a weak D match, TRBD1 (5 bases). The germline V and J ends were trimmed by 0 bases and 11 bases, with 14 bases remaining between them. CDR1 is SGHDT, CDR2 YYEEEE, per germline. This CDR3 region has 14 residues. DNA of the CDR3: TGTGCCAGCAGCTTGGTGTCAGGGAACGAGAAACTGTTTTTT. Protein sequence: CASSLVSGNEKLFF.

This clone occurred a few times. Different DNA sequences within this sample yield the same CDR3. The chain is built from TRBV30 and TRBJ1-5; D perhaps matches TRBD1 (6 bases). Trimming pared 0 bases from V and 4 bases from J, leaving 7 bases between. The germline gives CDR1 GTSNPN, CDR2 SVGIG (reference sequence). This CDR3 has 13 amino acids. The CDR3 is CAWSVGGNQPQHF. The CDR3 DNA is TGTGCCTGGAGTGTAGGGGGGAATCAGCCCCAGCATTTT.

This chain connects TRBV18 to TRBJ2-5; 8 nucleotides line up with TRBD1. CDR1 and CDR2 from the germline V gene are KGHSH and LQKENI. This CDR3 spans 15 amino acids. The V and J ends lost 2 bases and 11 bases, in that order; junction bases with no gene match: 13. The CDR3 reads CASSPGLYGTGEQYF. In DNA, the CDR3 is TGTGCCAGCTCACCAGGGTTGTACGGGACAGGTGAGCAGTACTTC.

This sequence joins TRBV29-1 and TRBJ2-2, with 12 bases aligning to TRBD1. Germline lookup yields CDR1 SQVTM and CDR2 ANQGSEA. The CDR3 has 16 amino acids. Trimming removed 7 bases from V and 7 bases from J; junction bases left unmatched: 13. CDR3: CSEQDRDRGHNGELFF. In DNA form, the CDR3 reads TGCAGCGAGCAAGATAGGGACAGGGGGCATAACGGGGAGCTGTTTTTT.

V and J are TRBV7-8 and TRBJ1-2, with D perhaps TRBD1 (6 bases). Germline CDR1 and CDR2: SGHVS and FQNEAQ. This CDR3 region has 15 residues. V lost 1 base and J 2 bases, leaving 11 bases between the germline ends. Here the CDR3 reads CASSLVVGQNYGYTF. The DNA of the CDR3 is TGTGCCAGCAGCTTAGTCGTGGGACAAAACTATGGCTACACCTTC.

The chain has TRBV6-1 and TRBJ1-1; 8 nucleotides agree with TRBD1. V trimming: 7 bases; J trimming: 4 bases; junction bases outside the gene matches: 8. This CDR3 has 14 amino acids. Germline assignment: CDR1 MNHNS and CDR2 SASEGT. The chain's CDR3 is CASTLDRVATEAFF. The CDR3, as DNA: TGTGCCAGCACTTTGGACAGGGTAGCCACTGAAGCTTTCTTT.

Note on this clone: One end of the junction does not line up with germline, which may come from a read error. This chain connects TRBV28 to TRBJ2-1, with 9 positions matching TRBD2. CDR3 size: 12 residues. Germline lookup yields CDR1 MDHEN and CDR2 SYDVKM. CDR3 residues: CASSLRLAELFF. The CDR3 bases are TGTGCCAGCAGTTTACGACTAGCGGAGCTGTTCTTC.

The chain is built from TRBV5-8 and TRBJ2-7; unclear D gene. V lost 4 bases and J 4 bases, leaving 6 bases between the germline ends. Germline V gene lookup returns CDR1 SGHTS and CDR2 YDEGEE. CDR3 length: 11 residues. CDR3 in DNA: TGTGCCAGCAGCGCGTGGTACGAGCAGTACTTC. This translates into CASSAWYEQYF.

The chain couples TRBV5-1 to TRBJ2-7, with D perhaps matching TRBD2 (6 bases). The CDR3 runs 14 residues. Per germline, CDR1 SGHRS and CDR2 YFSETQ. V shed 4 bases and J shed 5 bases, with 16 bases lying between them. The CDR3 is CASSATGTGDEQYF. CDR3 in DNA: TGCGCCAGCAGCGCAACCGGGACTGGGGACGAGCAGTACTTC. The full variable domain, with the rest looked up from reference TRBV5-1 and TRBJ2-7, is KAGVTQTPRYLIKTRGQQVTLSCSPISGHRSVSWYQQTPGQGLQFLFEYFSETQRNKGNFPGRFSGRQFSNSRSEMNVSTLELGDSALYLCASSATGTGDEQYFGPGTRLTVT.

This clone was observed once. The chain joins TRBV4-2 to TRBJ1-3; 12 nucleotides line up with TRBD1. Trimming at V came to 5 bases and at J to 0 bases, leaving 5 bases not matched to a gene. The CDR3 totals 17 residues. The germline V gene has CDR1 LGHNA and CDR2 YNFKEQ. The CDR3 bases are TGTGCCAGCAGCACCGGGACAGGGGGCTTCTCTGGAAACACCATATATTTT. Translating it yields CASSTGTGGFSGNTIYF.

The chain links TRBV2 to TRBJ2-2; D may match TRBD1 or TRBD2 (7 bases each). This CDR3 contains 15 residues. Looked up from germline, CDR1 is SNHLY and CDR2 is FYNNEI. V dropped 5 bases and J dropped 5 bases, with 15 bases sitting between them. CDR3 in DNA: TGTGCCAGCAGTTGGGAGGGGGCGCGAACCGGGGAGCTGTTTTTT. Its protein is CASSWEGARTGELFF.

The chain couples TRBV28 to TRBJ1-4; 7 nucleotides line up with TRBD1. Germline V gene sequence: CDR1 MDHEN, CDR2 SYDVKM. V dropped 3 bases and J dropped 6; count of bases not matched to a gene: 7. This CDR3 is built from 15 residues. As DNA, the CDR3 is TGTGCCAGCAGTTTTACAGGGGCGAGAGATGAAAAACTGTTTTTT. Its translation is CASSFTGARDEKLFF.

The chain is built from TRBV19 and TRBJ1-2; 8 nucleotides match TRBD1. This CDR3 spans 14 amino acids. Germline assignment: CDR1 LNHDA and CDR2 SQIVND (reference sequence). The V segment lost 4 bases and the J segment 8 bases; nucleotides outside the gene matches: 9. CDR3 DNA sequence: TGTGCCAGTAGTACCACTGACAGGGGAGGCGGCTACACCTTC. Residues: CASSTTDRGGGYTF.

This clone was counted a single time. The genes are TRBV7-2 and TRBJ2-7, with TRBD1 matching over 8 bases. CDR3 size: 16 residues. CDR1 and CDR2 from the germline V gene are SGHTA and FQGNSA. The J segment lost 5 bases and the V segment lost 1 base, leaving 10 bases of the junction unmatched. CDR3 DNA: TGTGCCAGCAGCTTAGGGAAGGACAGGGTTCGCAACGAGCAGTACTTC. Translated: CASSLGKDRVRNEQYF. Full variable domain (rest looked up from reference TRBV7-2 and TRBJ2-7): GAGVSQSPSNKVTEKGKDVELRCDPISGHTALYWYRQSLGQGLEFLIYFQGNSAPDKSGLPSDRFSAERTGGSVSTLTIQRTQQEDSAVYLCASSLGKDRVRNEQYFGPGTRLTVT.

There are a few counts of this clone. J is TRBJ1-5 and V is TRBV6-1; the D gene is possibly TRBD1 (5 bases). V was shortened by 4 bases and J by 7 bases, with 8 bases between the two germline ends. The CDR3 extends over 12 amino acids. Per the germline V gene, CDR1 is MNHNS and CDR2 is SASEGT. The CDR3 reads CASSAQGQPQHF. For the CDR3, the DNA is TGTGCCAGCAGTGCCCAGGGCCAGCCCCAGCATTTT.

V gene TRBV9 combines with J gene TRBJ1-3, with D unclear. Germline CDR1 is SGDLS and CDR2 is YYNGEE. Trimming cost V 4 bases and J 0 bases, with 17 bases left between them. The CDR3 runs 17 residues. The CDR3 loop reads CASSLTGREYSGNTIYF. The CDR3 coding sequence is TGTGCCAGCAGCCTAACCGGACGGGAATACTCTGGAAACACCATATATTTT. The full variable domain, with the rest looked up from reference TRBV9 and TRBJ1-3, is DSGVTQTPKHLITATGQRVTLRCSPRSGDLSVYWYQQSLDQGLQFLIQYYNGEERAKGNILERFSAQQFPDLHSELNLSSLELGDSALYFCASSLTGREYSGNTIYFGEGSWLTVV.

The gene calls are TRBV5-1 and TRBJ2-7, with D maybe TRBD1 (6 bases). Trimming pared 0 bases from V and 6 bases from J, leaving 16 bases between. The CDR3 spans 15 residues. Germline loops: CDR1 SGHRS, CDR2 YFSETQ. The CDR3 loop reads CASSLEGQSFGEQYF. The CDR3 region has the DNA TGCGCCAGCAGCTTGGAGGGACAATCGTTCGGCGAGCAGTACTTC.